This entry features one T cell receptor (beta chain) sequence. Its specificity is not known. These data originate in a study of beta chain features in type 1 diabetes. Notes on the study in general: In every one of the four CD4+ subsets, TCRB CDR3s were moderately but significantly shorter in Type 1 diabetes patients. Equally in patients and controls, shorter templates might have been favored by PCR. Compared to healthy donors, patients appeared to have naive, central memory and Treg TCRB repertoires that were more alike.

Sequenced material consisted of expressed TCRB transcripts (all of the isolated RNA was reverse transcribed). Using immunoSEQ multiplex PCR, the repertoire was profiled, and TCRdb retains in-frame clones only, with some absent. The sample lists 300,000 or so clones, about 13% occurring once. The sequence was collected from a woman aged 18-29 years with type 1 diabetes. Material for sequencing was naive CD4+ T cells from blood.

CDR3 residues: CASSQTQSGQGTINYGYTF. The CDR3 coding sequence is TGCGCCAGCAGCCAAACCCAATCGGGTCAGGGGACCATTAACTATGGCTACACCTTC. The V call is TRBV4-3, the J call TRBJ1-2, with D possibly matching TRBD1 (6 bases). CDR3 length equals 19 residues. Deletions cut 2 bases from V and 1 base from J, with 23 bases between. The germline V gene has CDR1 LGHNA and CDR2 YSLEER.